This TCR beta chain was documented in a study of a mutant IDH1 vaccine in newly diagnosed glioma. Study summary: Vaccination was launched 4-6 weeks after radiotherapy alone, or with temozolomide cycles. The treated population exhibited a male proportion of around 62%, a female proportion of about 38%, and a mean age of about 40 years. Previous care, which was radiotherapy, temozolomide, or both, most often involved both.

From germline, CDR1 is SGHTA and CDR2 FQGNSA. The ends were cut back, 5 bases at V and 0 bases at J, with 11 bases in the middle. This CDR3 comprises 15 residues. The time point is: week 11, during vaccination. Every vaccine dose comprised 300 ug of mutant IDH1 20-mer peptide plus topical imiquimod. Each of the donors came in with new WHO grade 3 or 4 astrocytomas that were IDH1-mutant and ATRX-lost. Assay used: immunoSEQ multiplex PCR; TCRdb lists only in-frame clones, some missing. The sample has some 120,000 clones, around three quarters seen once. About this clone itself: The antigen is not known.

This receptor was obtained from a man aged 35-49 years with glioma. The chain joins TRBV7-2 to TRBJ1-5, with D hard to call. The specimen comprised PBMCs, sampled from a glioma patient whose treatment included an IDH1 peptide vaccine. This CDR3 is CASSRVSNSNQPQHF. CDR3 coding DNA: TGTGCCAGCAGCCGAGTCTCAAATAGCAATCAGCCCCAGCATTTT.